This T cell receptor beta chain was profiled in a study of long-term antiretroviral therapy in people with HIV. Study as a whole: Of all samples, the earliest predate the 2015 immediate-ART recommendation by about a decade. Whole-study results and caveats: Clones that had undergone expansion before ART prevailed in the repertoire throughout all time points. Transplant donor controls retained higher diversity, though diversity increased after ART.

A v3.0 immunoSEQ assay was performed at survey level. Generated by immunoSEQ multiplex PCR, the TCRdb table keeps only in-frame clones and is missing some. The table has about 21,000 clones, 70% to 80% seen once; the top ten hold more than 9%. Concerning this clone itself: The antigen is not known.

Trimming pared 3 bases from V and 3 bases from J, leaving 5 bases between. The V gene's germline CDR1 is LNHDA and CDR2 SQIVND (reference sequence). The CDR3 runs 12 residues. Sequencing used unsorted PBMCs, obtained approximately 1.8 years before starting antiretroviral therapy. The source of this sequence is a woman in her thirties or forties with HIV. The gene calls are TRBV19 and TRBJ1-1; TRBD1 is a possible D gene (5 bases). Written as DNA, the CDR3 is TGTGCCAGTAGTATCAGGGACACTGAAGCTTTCTTT. It encodes CASSIRDTEAFF.